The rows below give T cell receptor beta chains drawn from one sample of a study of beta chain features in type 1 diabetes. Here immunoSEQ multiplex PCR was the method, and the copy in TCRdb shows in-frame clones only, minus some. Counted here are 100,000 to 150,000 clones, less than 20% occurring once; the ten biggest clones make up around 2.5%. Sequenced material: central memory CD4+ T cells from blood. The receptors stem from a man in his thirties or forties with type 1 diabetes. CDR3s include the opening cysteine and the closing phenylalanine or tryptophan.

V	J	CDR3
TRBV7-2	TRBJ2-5	CASSFQQGTRETQYF
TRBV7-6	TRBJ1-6	CASSSGQGNNSPLHF
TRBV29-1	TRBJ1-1	CSSNQGRNTEAFF
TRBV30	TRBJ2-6	CASRAGANVLTF
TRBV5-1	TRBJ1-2	CASSLKGTGSNNTF
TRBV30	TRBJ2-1	CAWSVSSSLFF
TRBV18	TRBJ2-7	CASSPPGQDGGEQYF
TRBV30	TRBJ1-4	CAWSATGGVGEKLFF
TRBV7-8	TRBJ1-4	CASSPNEKLFF
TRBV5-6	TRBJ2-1	CASARGDANNEQFF
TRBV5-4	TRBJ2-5	CASSLRESQETQYF
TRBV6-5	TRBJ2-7	CASQVQLQGSYEQYF
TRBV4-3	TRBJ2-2	CASSQETGAGGELFF
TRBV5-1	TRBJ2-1	CASSLGLDNEQFF
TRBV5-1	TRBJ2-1	CASSLGTYNEQFF
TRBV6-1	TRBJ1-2	CASRGGSFNYGYTF
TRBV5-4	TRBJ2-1	CASSLLQGISNEQFF
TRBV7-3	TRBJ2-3	CASSFHPQDTQYF
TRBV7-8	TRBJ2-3	CASRAGGLKADTQYF
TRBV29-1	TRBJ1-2	CSVEDLTSNYGYTF
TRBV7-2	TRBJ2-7	CASSKGGQRTEQYF
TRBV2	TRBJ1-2	CASSEAGLSYGYTF
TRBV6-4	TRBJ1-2	CASSPGNENYGYTF